This entry features one T cell receptor beta chain sequence. This record comes from a study of cytomegalovirus exposure and HLA in healthy donors. CDR1 SGHTA and CDR2 FQGNSA come from the germline V gene. The CDR3 contains 14 residues. V dropped 0 bases and J dropped 5 bases, with 10 bases sitting between them. With 60 Vbeta and 13 Jbeta primers, the PCR was carried out. Using immunoSEQ multiplex PCR, the repertoire was profiled, and TCRdb retains in-frame clones only, with some absent. The table includes approximately 130,000 clones, roughly 9% detected once. The TCR was taken from a woman aged 40 to 50 in good health and CMV-seropositive. The V gene is TRBV7-2, the J gene TRBJ2-5; a possible D gene is TRBD1 (5 bases). The source material was PBMCs. The CDR3 DNA sequence: TGTGCCAGCAGCTTAGCACAGGCGAAGGAGACCCAGTACTTC. Amino acids: CASSLAQAKETQYF. Together with reference TRBV7-2 and TRBJ2-5, the CDR3 gives the full variable domain: GAGVSQSPSNKVTEKGKDVELRCDPISGHTALYWYRQSLGQGLEFLIYFQGNSAPDKSGLPSDRFSAERTGGSVSTLTIQRTQQEDSAVYLCASSLAQAKETQYFGPGTRLLVL.